Below, one TCR beta chain is given with its context. The target antigen is unknown. The sample originates from a study of cytomegalovirus exposure and HLA in healthy donors. Findings and caveats of the study: Immune exposure was documented only through CMV serostatus. Rare sequences made up most TCRs, while some public TCRs were found in many donors. Sequencing probably produced one cluster of sequence variants that were highly shared.

The ends lost 4 bases at V and 1 base at J; junction bases unmatched: 6. The CDR3 loop spans 15 amino acids. From germline, CDR1 is SQVTM and CDR2 ANQGSEA. Use of 60 Vbeta and 13 Jbeta primers characterized the PCR. The repertoire was sequenced with immunoSEQ multiplex PCR; TCRdb's copy has only in-frame clones and lacks some. The sample consists of about 190,000 clones, roughly 80% of them appearing once. Sequencing used PBMCs. This receptor was taken from a woman aged 18-30 years in good health and CMV-seronegative. The V call is TRBV29-1, the J call TRBJ1-3; 8 bases map to TRBD1. CDR3 bases: TGCAGCGTTGGGAGGACAGGGTCGTCTGGAAACACCATATATTTT. Its translation: CSVGRTGSSGNTIYF.